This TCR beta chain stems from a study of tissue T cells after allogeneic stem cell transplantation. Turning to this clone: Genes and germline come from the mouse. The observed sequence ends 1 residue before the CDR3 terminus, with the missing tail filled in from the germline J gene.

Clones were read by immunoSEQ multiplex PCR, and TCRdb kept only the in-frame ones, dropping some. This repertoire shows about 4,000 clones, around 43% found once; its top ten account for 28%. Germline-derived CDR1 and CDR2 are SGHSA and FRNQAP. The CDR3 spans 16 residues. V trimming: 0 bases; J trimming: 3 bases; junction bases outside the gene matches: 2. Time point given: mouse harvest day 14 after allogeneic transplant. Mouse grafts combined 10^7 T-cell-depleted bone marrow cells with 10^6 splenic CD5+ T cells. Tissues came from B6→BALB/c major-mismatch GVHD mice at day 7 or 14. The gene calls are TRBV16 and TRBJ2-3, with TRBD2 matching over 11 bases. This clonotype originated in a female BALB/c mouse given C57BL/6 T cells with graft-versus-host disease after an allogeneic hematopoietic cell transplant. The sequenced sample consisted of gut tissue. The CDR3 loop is CASSLDNWGGAETLYF. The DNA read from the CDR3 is TGTGCAAGCAGCTTAGATAACTGGGGGGGCGCAGAAACGCTGTAT.